These T cell receptor beta chains were read from a single sample in a study of shared clonotypes between healthy human individuals. Clones were sequenced by immunoSEQ multiplex PCR, and TCRdb holds only the in-frame ones, with some missing. This table holds 650,000 to 800,000 clones, about 91% found once. Sequencing input: naive CD8+ T cells sorted from blood. These TCRs come from a man between 25 and 39 years old in good health. CDR3s include the opening cysteine and the closing phenylalanine or tryptophan. D genes are given only for firm matches. The size field is filled for only some rows; it gives once, few, many or a size class.

cdr3_length,v_call,d_call,j_call,clone_size,cdr3_nt,cdr3_aa
11,TRBV29-1,NA,TRBJ2-1,once,TGCAGCGTTGTGGGAGGCGTTGAGCAGTTCTTC,CSVVGGVEQFF
16,TRBV10-3,TRBD1,TRBJ2-1,NA,TGTGCCATCTCCCCCGGGACAGGGGCCATCTACAATGAGCAGTTCTTC,CAISPGTGAIYNEQFF
19,TRBV28,TRBD1,TRBJ1-1,once,TGTGCCAGCAGTTTATCCTTAGACGACAGGGTAGTCATGAACACTGAAGCTTTCTTT,CASSLSLDDRVVMNTEAFF
15,TRBV5-4,TRBD1,TRBJ2-5,NA,TGTGCCAGCAGCACTCCGGGACAGCGGTCGGAGACCCAGTACTTC,CASSTPGQRSETQYF
16,TRBV7-9,TRBD1,TRBJ2-7,NA,TGTGCCAGCAGGCCCATTATAGGGACAGGACCCTACGAGCAGTACTTC,CASRPIIGTGPYEQYF
16,TRBV13,NA,TRBJ2-7,NA,TGTGCCAGCAGCTCGATTGGGGAAACCCGCTTCCGCGAGCAGTACTTC,CASSSIGETRFREQYF
15,TRBV6-5,TRBD2,TRBJ2-7,NA,TGTGCCAGCAGTTCCCCACTAGCGGGCTCCTACGAGCAGTACTTC,CASSSPLAGSYEQYF
15,TRBV27,TRBD2,TRBJ2-7,NA,TGTGCCAGCAGTCCTGGACTAGCGGGAGCCAACGAGCAGTACTTC,CASSPGLAGANEQYF
18,TRBV19,TRBD2,TRBJ2-1,NA,TGTGCCAGTAGTATAGACCCGGGACTAGCGGGTCGCTACAATGAGCAGTTCTTC,CASSIDPGLAGRYNEQFF
15,TRBV27,TRBD1,TRBJ2-7,NA,TGTGCCAGCAGTTTATCGGCCCAGGGGGCGATCGAGCAGTACTTC,CASSLSAQGAIEQYF
17,TRBV7-6,NA,TRBJ2-1,once,TGTGCCAGCAGCCGATTACAGGGCAAGAGCTCCTACAATGAGCAGTTCTTC,CASSRLQGKSSYNEQFF
12,TRBV2,TRBD1,TRBJ1-1,few,TGTGCCAGCAGTCCCGGGACAGGTGAAGCTTTCTTT,CASSPGTGEAFF
12,TRBV10-3,NA,TRBJ2-5,NA,TGTGCCATCAGTCTCTCGGACGGGACCCAGTACTTC,CAISLSDGTQYF
19,TRBV4-1,TRBD2,TRBJ2-1,once,TGCGCCAGCAGCCAAGATCCGGAGGCAGCGGGAGGGCTCATCAATGAGCAGTTCTTC,CASSQDPEAAGGLINEQFF
14,TRBV7-9,NA,TRBJ1-2,NA,TGTGCCAGCAGCAGGGACACCGACTTCTATGGCTACACCTTC,CASSRDTDFYGYTF
17,TRBV27,NA,TRBJ2-1,NA,TGTGCCAGCAGTTTAGTCCGGGCCAGGGTCATTGCCAATGAGCAGTTCTTC,CASSLVRARVIANEQFF
16,TRBV15,NA,TRBJ1-5,NA,TGTGCCACCAGCAGAGAAAGGACATTAGGCAATCAGCCCCAGCATTTT,CATSRERTLGNQPQHF
16,TRBV5-1,TRBD2,TRBJ2-3,NA,TGCGCCAGCAGCCTGATAGCGGGAGAGAACACAGATACGCAGTATTTT,CASSLIAGENTDTQYF
15,TRBV11-1,TRBD2,TRBJ2-7,NA,TGTGCCAGCAGCTTAGCGTTGGGACTAGACTACGAGCAGTACTTC,CASSLALGLDYEQYF
15,TRBV5-4,TRBD2,TRBJ2-7,NA,TGTGCCAGCAGCCGGGGGAGCGGGAGTCTCGACGAGCAGTACTTC,CASSRGSGSLDEQYF
12,TRBV5-6,NA,TRBJ1-3,NA,TGTGCCAGCAGCTTGGTTGGAAACACCATATATTTT,CASSLVGNTIYF
19,TRBV27,TRBD1,TRBJ2-2,NA,TGTGCCAGCAGTTTAGTTACGACAGGGGGTGAGGGGAACACCGGGGAGCTGTTTTTT,CASSLVTTGGEGNTGELFF
12,TRBV2,NA,TRBJ1-1,NA,TGTGCCAGCTCACAAGGGGTCCTTGAAGCTTTCTTT,CASSQGVLEAFF
15,TRBV7-9,NA,TRBJ2-7,NA,TGTGCCAGCAGCTTATTGGTGGGAGGTACCTACGAGCAGTACTTC,CASSLLVGGTYEQYF
10,TRBV5-1,NA,TRBJ1-1,NA,TGCGCCAGGACAGGCCAGGAAGCTTTCTTT,CARTGQEAFF
14,TRBV7-9,TRBD2,TRBJ2-7,NA,TGTGCCAGCAGCTCGCGGGGGGAGGCCTACGAGCAGTACTTC,CASSSRGEAYEQYF
14,TRBV29-1,TRBD1,TRBJ2-5,NA,TGCAGCGCTACGGGACAGGGGCCCGTGGAGTCCCAGTACTTC,CSATGQGPVESQYF
14,TRBV28,NA,TRBJ1-1,NA,TGTGCCAGCAGTTGGTTCGTGTCCGAAACCGACAGTGACTTT,CASSWFVSETDSDF
18,TRBV5-1,NA,TRBJ2-2,NA,TGCGCCAGCAGATACCGGCCGGATCCGCCCGCCTCAACCGGGGAGCTGTTTTTT,CASRYRPDPPASTGELFF
16,TRBV19,TRBD2,TRBJ2-7,NA,TGTGCCAGTAGTATTGGTCCTAGCGGGAGGGAATACGAGCAGTACTTC,CASSIGPSGREYEQYF
15,TRBV27,NA,TRBJ2-1,NA,TGTGCCAGCACAGGCGGGAAAGGGTCCTACAATGAGCAGTTCTTC,CASTGGKGSYNEQFF
21,TRBV28,NA,TRBJ2-5,NA,TGTGCCAGCAGTTTGCCGGGGACCGGGCAGGATGCGCTAGCGCAGCAAGAGACCCAGTACTTC,CASSLPGTGQDALAQQETQYF
15,TRBV9,NA,TRBJ2-2,once,TGTGCCAGCAGCGGGGGAACTCCCAACACCGGGGAGCTGTTTTTT,CASSGGTPNTGELFF
17,TRBV7-9,NA,TRBJ2-3,NA,TGTGCCAGCAGCTCCCCCAGTCCCCCTTCCGGCACAGATACGCAGTATTTT,CASSSPSPPSGTDTQYF
13,TRBV6-1,NA,TRBJ1-2,NA,TGTGCCAGCAGTGAAGCCTCTTACTATGGCTACACCTTC,CASSEASYYGYTF
14,TRBV19,NA,TRBJ2-7,NA,TGTGCCAGTAGTATCGCGGCAGGCCACTACGAGCAGTACTTC,CASSIAAGHYEQYF
15,TRBV5-4,NA,TRBJ2-1,once,TGTGCCAGCAGCTTGGAGTATAGAGATCTTAGTGAGCAGTTCTTC,CASSLEYRDLSEQFF
14,TRBV15,NA,TRBJ2-1,NA,TGTGCCACCAGCAGAGGCAAAGGGTACAATGAGCAGTTCTTC,CATSRGKGYNEQFF
13,TRBV5-4,NA,TRBJ2-5,NA,TGTGCCAGCGCCGACACTTACCAAGAGACCCAGTACTTC,CASADTYQETQYF
13,TRBV9,NA,TRBJ2-1,NA,TGTGCCAGCAGCCCACCACTTTACAATGAGCAGTTCTTC,CASSPPLYNEQFF
15,TRBV7-6,TRBD2,TRBJ2-3,NA,TGTGCCAGCAGGCCGAGCGGGGCTAGCACAGATACGCAGTATTTT,CASRPSGASTDTQYF
13,TRBV27,NA,TRBJ1-5,NA,TGTGCCAGCAGTTTATCAGGGGATCAGCCCCAGCATTTT,CASSLSGDQPQHF
14,TRBV4-3,NA,TRBJ1-5,once,TGCGCCAGCAGCCAAGACGATAGCAATCAGCCCCAGCATTTT,CASSQDDSNQPQHF
11,TRBV5-1,NA,TRBJ2-5,NA,TGCGCCAGCAGCTTGACAGAGACCCAGTACTTC,CASSLTETQYF
15,TRBV4-3,NA,TRBJ2-2,NA,TGCGCCAGCAGCCAAGGAGCAGAGAACACCGGGGAGCTGTTTTTT,CASSQGAENTGELFF
13,TRBV7-9,NA,TRBJ1-2,NA,TGTGCCAGCAGCGCGGGACACTTCTATGGCTACACCTTC,CASSAGHFYGYTF
15,TRBV27,TRBD1,TRBJ2-1,NA,TGTGCCAGCAGTTTGGACAGGGTCGCCTACAATGAGCAGTTCTTC,CASSLDRVAYNEQFF
13,TRBV7-8,NA,TRBJ2-7,NA,TGTGCCAGCAGTTCCGATACCGGCTACGAGCAGTACTTC,CASSSDTGYEQYF
13,TRBV7-3,NA,TRBJ2-1,NA,TGTGCCAGCAGCATCACGAGCAGGGATGAGCAGTTCTTC,CASSITSRDEQFF
14,TRBV6-5,NA,TRBJ1-5,NA,TGTGCCAGCAGGCCCTACGGCTACAATCAGCCCCAGCATTTT,CASRPYGYNQPQHF
17,TRBV6-4,TRBD1,TRBJ1-1,NA,TGTGCCAGGGAAGGGCCACTTCCGGGACAGGGTAACACTGAAGCTTTCTTT,CAREGPLPGQGNTEAFF
15,TRBV29-1,TRBD2,TRBJ2-1,NA,TGCAGCGTTGAGGGACTATCCCGCTCCTACAATGAGCAGTTCTTC,CSVEGLSRSYNEQFF
13,TRBV27,NA,TRBJ2-1,once,TGTGCCAGCAGTTTATCTACATACAATGAGCAGTTCTTC,CASSLSTYNEQFF